This T cell receptor beta chain was sequenced for a study of cytomegalovirus exposure and HLA in healthy donors. Whole-study context: Clustering assigned about 76% of the roughly 400 genotyped donors to the Caucasian-associated ancestry cluster. Study observations and caveats: Confirmation was obtained in vitro that a few CMV-associated chains are specific for CMV antigens.

The PCR contained 60 Vbeta and 13 Jbeta primers. Clones were read by immunoSEQ multiplex PCR, and TCRdb kept only the in-frame ones, dropping some. This repertoire shows 100,000 to 150,000 clones, about four fifths found once; its top ten account for 7.5% to 9%. Healthy donors of bone marrow made up the group. Turning to this clone: Its antigen is still unknown.

Sequenced: PBMCs. This TCR derives from a female donor in good health and CMV-seropositive.

The CDR3 DNA reads TGTGCCAGCAGTTGGGGACAGATGGTCGATCAGCCCCAGCATTTT. Translated, it gives CASSWGQMVDQPQHF. The chain links TRBV6-1 to TRBJ1-5; 7 positions match TRBD1. V trimming: 5 bases; J trimming: 5 bases; junction bases outside the gene matches: 9. Germline CDR1 MNHNS, CDR2 SASEGT. The CDR3 covers 15 residues.